The 14 T cell receptor beta chains in this list originate from one sample, sequenced in a study of cytomegalovirus exposure and HLA in healthy donors. PCR employed 60 Vbeta and 13 Jbeta primers. Assay used: immunoSEQ multiplex PCR; TCRdb lists only in-frame clones, some missing. Of 180,000 or so clones listed, over 75% are singletons. Sequenced: PBMCs. These receptors were collected from a man in his forties or fifties in good health and CMV-seropositive.

The genes are TRBV7-3 and TRBJ2-7; TRBD1 agrees at 7 bases. Germline-derived CDR1 and CDR2 are SGHTA and FQGTGA. The V and J ends lost 5 bases and 6 bases, in that order; junction bases with no gene match: 7. The CDR3 is made up of 13 amino acids. For the CDR3, the DNA is TGTGCCAGCAGCCATACTGGGACAGCCGAGCAGTACTTC. This sequence encodes CASSHTGTAEQYF.

The V gene is TRBV28, the J gene TRBJ1-2; D ambiguous. The CDR3 is 12 residues long. Germline V CDR1 and CDR2: MDHEN, SYDVKM. With 7 bases removed from V and 8 bases from J, the gap between germline ends came to 14 bases. As DNA, the CDR3 is TGTGCCAGCACCGAGCCCCGAGGGGGCTACACCTTC. This translates into CASTEPRGGYTF.

This sequence joins TRBV7-2 and TRBJ2-5; 7 bases are shared with TRBD1. Near its end, the DNA agrees better with TRBJ2-7, so the J call may be wrong. The CDR3 spans 14 residues. Germline values: CDR1 SGHTA, CDR2 FQGNSA. CDR3 residues: CASSIHDRAYEQYF. CDR3 sequence (DNA): TGTGCCAGCAGCATTCATGACAGGGCCTACGAGCAGTACTTC.

This clone was found once. The V call is TRBV13, the J call TRBJ2-7; perhaps TRBD1 as D (7 bases). Germline CDR1 is PRHDT and CDR2 is FYEKMQ (reference sequence). CDR3 length equals 17 residues. V shed 0 bases and J shed 3 bases, with 18 bases lying between them. For the CDR3, the DNA is TGTGCCAGCAGCTTAGGAAGGTTCAGGGGGGCGGGCTACGAGCAGTACGTC. Encoded protein: CASSLGRFRGAGYEQYV.

V and J are TRBV6-5 and TRBJ1-2; 7 positions match TRBD1. The V gene end was trimmed by 2 bases and the J gene end by 8 bases; junction bases not matched to a gene: 11. Per the germline V gene, CDR1 is MNHEY and CDR2 is SVGAGI. This CDR3 contains 15 residues. This chain's CDR3 is CASSYEAGGNKGYTF. CDR3 DNA sequence: TGTGCCAGCAGTTACGAGGCAGGGGGTAACAAGGGCTACACCTTC.

This rearrangement joins TRBV10-1 to TRBJ1-5; possible D gene TRBD1, 6 bases. CDR3 length: 14 residues. Germline V lookup: CDR1 WNHNN, CDR2 SYGVQD (reference sequence). Trimming stripped 7 bases from V and 5 bases from J, with 15 bases between. For the CDR3, the DNA is TGCGCCAGCAAGGCCGGGGACACCTATCAGCCCCAGCATTTT. Translating it yields CASKAGDTYQPQHF.

This clone has a single count. This chain links TRBV19 with TRBJ1-5, with D maybe TRBD1 (6 bases). Looked up from germline, CDR1 is LNHDA and CDR2 is SQIVND (reference sequence). CDR3 length equals 14 residues. V was trimmed by 5 bases and J by 4 bases, leaving 12 bases between them. The CDR3 reads CASSPRQENQPQHF. DNA for the CDR3: TGTGCCAGTAGTCCACGACAGGAAAATCAGCCCCAGCATTTT. Looking up the rest from reference TRBV19 and TRBJ1-5 gives the full variable domain: DGGITQSPKYLFRKEGQNVTLSCEQNLNHDAMYWYRQDPGQGLRLIYYSQIVNDFQKGDIAEGYSVSREKKESFPLTVTSAQKNPTAFYLCASSPRQENQPQHFGDGTRLSIL.

This chain uses TRBV7-7 with TRBJ2-3; weak D call: TRBD2 (7 bases). CDR1 and CDR2 (germline): SSHAT, FNYEAQ (reference sequence). V dropped 5 bases and J dropped 1 base, with 13 bases sitting between them. CDR3 length: 15 residues. The CDR3: CASSKRGGGTDTQYF. CDR3 DNA: TGTGCCAGCAGCAAGAGGGGGGGCGGCACAGATACGCAGTATTTT.

This clone was seen more than once but under ten times. This chain uses TRBV7-2 with TRBJ1-2; maybe TRBD1 (5 bases). The V gene's germline CDR1 is SGHTA and CDR2 FQGNSA. This CDR3 has 16 amino acids. V was trimmed by 5 bases and J by 0 bases, leaving 16 bases between them. The CDR3 spells CASSRNTGGSNYGYTF. CDR3 nucleotides: TGTGCCAGCAGCCGCAACACAGGTGGCTCTAACTATGGCTACACCTTC.

This rearrangement joins TRBV7-8 to TRBJ1-5; D is perhaps TRBD1 (5 bases). The CDR3 extends over 15 amino acids. Germline assignment: CDR1 SGHVS and CDR2 FQNEAQ. The V gene lost 5 bases and the J gene lost 2 bases, with 13 bases spanning the gap. The DNA for the CDR3 is TGTGCCAGCAGCCGGGGGGGAGTAGGCAATCAGCCCCAGCATTTT. Amino acids: CASSRGGVGNQPQHF.

The chain links TRBV10-3 to TRBJ1-2; TRBD1 aligns across 7 bases. Unmatched junction bases numbered 4, after V lost 4 bases and J lost 5 bases. CDR1 is ENHRY, CDR2 SYGVKD, per germline. This CDR3 is 13 amino acids long. The CDR3 reads CAISGGTDYGYTF. For the CDR3, the DNA is TGTGCCATCAGTGGGGGGACAGATTATGGCTACACCTTC.

This sequence joins TRBV7-8 and TRBJ1-2; D ambiguous. The length of the CDR3 is 14 residues. Germline CDR1 reads SGHVS; CDR2 reads FQNEAQ. The V end lost 7 bases, the J end lost 4 bases, and 16 bases lay between the germline ends. The CDR3 sequence: CASTSRESSYGYTF. The CDR3 coding sequence is TGTGCCAGCACATCCCGGGAATCAAGCTATGGCTACACCTTC.

The chain recombines TRBV5-1 with TRBJ2-3; 8 bases are shared with TRBD1. Germline lookup yields CDR1 SGHRS and CDR2 YFSETQ. This CDR3 is built from 14 residues. Trimming at V came to 6 bases and at J to 3 bases, leaving 6 bases not matched to a gene. The CDR3 region has the DNA TGCGCCAGCATGACAGGGGTCCCGACAGATACGCAGTATTTT. This gives the protein CASMTGVPTDTQYF.

The V and J genes are TRBV6-1 and TRBJ1-6, with TRBD1 identical over 7 bases. Per germline, CDR1 MNHNS and CDR2 SASEGT. The CDR3 extends over 13 amino acids. The trim removed 6 bases at V and 5 bases at J, leaving 1 base unmatched. In DNA, the CDR3 is TGTGCCAGCAGGACAGGGAATAATTCACCCCTCCACTTT. This encodes CASRTGNNSPLHF.